This entry lists 22 T cell receptor beta chains sequenced from one sample in a study of cytomegalovirus exposure and HLA in healthy donors. This PCR relied on a set of 60 Vbeta primers and 13 Jbeta primers. Assay: immunoSEQ multiplex PCR; the TCRdb copy retains only in-frame clones and omits some. The sample holds more than 95,000 clones, around 72% seen once. Source material: PBMCs. Receptor source: a woman in her forties or fifties in good health and CMV-seropositive.

In its sample, this clone was seen a few times. The chain uses TRBV14 and TRBJ2-7; the D gene is possibly TRBD1 (6 bases). From germline, CDR1 is SGHDN and CDR2 FVKESK. The V end was cut by 4 bases, the J end by 3 bases, with 13 bases between. This CDR3 spans 14 amino acids. The DNA of the CDR3 is TGTGCCAGCAGCCCCAGGGGTTGGAGCTACGAGCAGTACTTC. Protein product: CASSPRGWSYEQYF. Full variable domain (remainder filled in from reference TRBV14 and TRBJ2-7): EAGVTQFPSHSVIEKGQTVTLRCDPISGHDNLYWYRRVMGKEIKFLLHFVKESKQDESGMPNNRFLAERTGGTYSTLKVQPAELEDSGVYFCASSPRGWSYEQYFGPGTRLTVT.

This clone was recorded a few times. The V gene is TRBV5-1, the J gene TRBJ2-3; 8 bases line up with TRBD2. J lost 1 base, V lost 4 bases, and 8 bases had no gene match. Germline loops: CDR1 SGHRS, CDR2 YFSETQ. The CDR3 sequence is 16 residues long. The CDR3 DNA sequence: TGCGCCAGCAGCCCCCGTAGCGGGACCGGCACAGATACGCAGTATTTT. It specifies CASSPRSGTGTDTQYF.

V gene TRBV7-8 combines with J gene TRBJ2-1, with TRBD2 matching 16 bases. The V segment lost 5 bases and the J segment 0 bases; nucleotides outside the gene matches: 7. The V gene's germline CDR1 is SGHVS and CDR2 FQNEAQ. CDR3 length: 19 amino acids. CDR3 amino acids: CASSPGLAGGPPSYNEQFF. CDR3 sequence (DNA): TGTGCCAGCAGCCCGGGACTAGCGGGAGGGCCTCCCTCCTACAATGAGCAGTTCTTC.

The V gene is TRBV4-1, the J gene TRBJ2-3; D possibly corresponds to TRBD2 (7 bases). The CDR3 spans 16 residues. The germline gives CDR1 MGHRA, CDR2 YSYEKL. Trimming took off 5 bases at V and 4 bases at J, with 19 bases between the two ends. Here the CDR3 DNA reads TGCGCCAGCAGCTCGGTGGGAAGGGGGAGGGCAGATACGCAGTATTTT. The encoded protein is CASSSVGRGRADTQYF.

The chain is built from TRBV7-8 and TRBJ1-5; D might be TRBD1 (6 bases). V lost 4 bases and J lost 5, with 12 bases in between. The germline gives CDR1 SGHVS, CDR2 FQNEAQ. This CDR3 is 14 amino acids long. CDR3 in DNA: TGTGCCAGCAGCTCCTACAGGGCAGATCAGCCCCAGCATTTT. Protein product: CASSSYRADQPQHF.

V gene TRBV14 combines with J gene TRBJ2-7, with 8 bases that match TRBD1. This CDR3 spans 14 amino acids. Germline-derived CDR1 and CDR2 are SGHDN and FVKESK. Trimming at V came to 1 base and at J to 2 bases, leaving 1 base not matched to a gene. CDR3 amino acids: CASSQGQGTYEQYF. The DNA of the CDR3 is TGTGCCAGCAGCCAAGGACAGGGGACCTACGAGCAGTACTTC.

The rearrangement joins TRBV15 to TRBJ2-3; D gene ambiguous. Trimming removed 0 bases at V and 1 base at J, with 2 bases between. The CDR3 spans 13 residues. Germline V gene lookup returns CDR1 LNHNV and CDR2 YYDKDF (reference sequence). The CDR3 sequence: CATSRDGTDTQYF. In DNA, the CDR3 is TGTGCCACCAGCAGAGACGGCACAGATACGCAGTATTTT.

This chain joins TRBV2 and TRBJ1-2, with D perhaps TRBD1 (6 bases). The ends were cut back, 2 bases at V and 11 bases at J, with 9 bases in the middle. This CDR3 is 11 amino acids long. CDR1 and CDR2 (germline): SNHLY, FYNNEI. The CDR3 DNA reads as TGTGCCAGCAGTGAAAACAGGGAATACACCTTC. Its translation: CASSENREYTF. The full variable domain, in which reference TRBV2 and TRBJ1-2 provide the parts outside the CDR3, is EPEVTQTPSHQVTQMGQEVILRCVPISNHLYFYWYRQILGQKVEFLVSFYNNEISEKSEIFDDQFSVERPDGSNFTLKIRSTKLEDSAMYFCASSENREYTFGSGTRLTVV.

The CDR3 DNA reads as TGCGCCAGCAATTCTAGGGGGCCTTCCGAGAACACTGAAGCTTTCTTT. Its protein product is CASNSRGPSENTEAFF. The chain combines TRBV5-1 with TRBJ1-1; 7 nucleotides align to TRBD1. This CDR3 has 16 residues. Germline assignment: CDR1 SGHRS and CDR2 YFSETQ. V trimming: 6 bases; J trimming: 1 base; junction bases outside the gene matches: 12.

This chain joins TRBV9 and TRBJ2-7, with TRBD1 matching over 7 bases. CDR3 length equals 14 residues. The germline V gene has CDR1 SGDLS and CDR2 YYNGEE. The ends lost 3 bases at V and 0 bases at J; junction bases unmatched: 3. The CDR3 protein is CASSATGISYEQYF. The CDR3 nucleotides read TGTGCCAGCAGCGCGACAGGGATCTCCTACGAGCAGTACTTC.

This clone was detected a few times. This chain uses TRBV4-3 with TRBJ1-5; no definite D call. This CDR3 has 14 amino acids. Deletions cut 0 bases from V and 6 bases from J, with 9 bases between. Per the germline V gene, CDR1 is LGHNA and CDR2 is YSLEER. The CDR3 loop reads CASSQDGGSQPQHF. As DNA, the CDR3 is TGCGCCAGCAGCCAAGACGGCGGGAGTCAGCCCCAGCATTTT.

CDR3: CASSESGGGYTF. CDR3 nucleotides: TGTGCCAGCAGTGAATCAGGGGGTGGCTACACCTTC. The rearrangement joins TRBV2 to TRBJ1-2; TRBD1 matches 7 bases. The V gene end was trimmed by 2 bases and the J gene end by 7 bases; junction bases not matched to a gene: 1. The CDR3 extends over 12 amino acids. Germline V lookup: CDR1 SNHLY, CDR2 FYNNEI.

The chain recombines TRBV6-1 with TRBJ1-2; the match to TRBD1 covers 9 bases. Germline V gene lookup returns CDR1 MNHNS and CDR2 SASEGT. V shed 6 bases and J 8 bases; nucleotides not matched to a gene: 7. CDR3 length: 13 residues. In DNA form, the CDR3 reads TGTGCCAGCAGAATACAGGGGGCTAGCGGCTACACCTTC. Translating it yields CASRIQGASGYTF.

This chain links TRBV7-6 with TRBJ1-6; D remains ambiguous. The CDR3 has 16 residues. V was shortened by 2 bases and J by 0 bases, with 8 bases between the two germline ends. The germline V gene encodes CDR1 SGHVS and CDR2 FNYEAQ. The CDR3 nucleotides are TGTGCCAGCAGCTTACTCCGGAGCTCCTATAATTCACCCCTCCACTTT. This codes for CASSLLRSSYNSPLHF.

CDR3 bases: TGTGCCAGCAGCTGGTGGGCCAGACAGGGACTAGAGACCCAGTACTTC. Translated, it gives CASSWWARQGLETQYF. V usage is TRBV11-3 and J usage is TRBJ2-5, with D maybe TRBD1 (7 bases). CDR3 size: 16 residues. Germline CDR1 and CDR2: SGHNT and YENEEA. V was pared by 4 bases and J by 4 bases, with 19 bases between.

The chain joins TRBV10-3 to TRBJ2-7; D gene unclear. V was trimmed by 3 bases and J by 0 bases, leaving 9 bases between them. This CDR3 region has 14 residues. In germline, CDR1 is ENHRY, CDR2 SYGVKD. The CDR3 DNA reads as TGTGCCATCAGTGATCTTCCTACCTCCTACGAGCAGTACTTC. Translation: CAISDLPTSYEQYF.

This clone showed up just once. The gene calls are TRBV27 and TRBJ1-1; 11 bases align to TRBD1. The CDR3 totals 15 residues. Trimming at V came to 5 bases and at J to 5 bases, leaving 7 bases not matched to a gene. CDR1 is MNHEY, CDR2 SMNVEV, per germline (reference sequence). The CDR3 DNA sequence: TGTGCCAGCAGTACGAGGACAGGGGGCCGTACTGAAGCTTTCTTT. Encoded protein: CASSTRTGGRTEAFF.

In its sample, this clone was seen once. This chain joins TRBV4-1 and TRBJ2-7; TRBD1 matches 7 bases. CDR3 length equals 16 residues. V trimming: 5 bases; J trimming: 3 bases; junction bases outside the gene matches: 13. Germline-derived CDR1 and CDR2 are MGHRA and YSYEKL. The CDR3 nucleotides are TGCGCCAGCAGCTACTTACACAGGGGAAAAGACTACGAGCAGTACTTC. This gives the protein CASSYLHRGKDYEQYF.

This chain connects TRBV5-4 to TRBJ1-2; 12 bases match TRBD1. CDR3 length: 15 amino acids. The germline CDR1 and CDR2 sequences are SGHNT and YYREEE (reference sequence). After removal of 5 bases from V and 6 bases from J, the junction contained 8 bases not matched to a gene. CDR3 in amino acids: CASRLLRDRGHGYTF. The CDR3 nucleotides are TGTGCCAGCAGATTGCTCCGGGACAGGGGGCATGGCTACACCTTC.

The J gene is TRBJ2-7, the V gene TRBV9; D possibly corresponds to TRBD2 (5 bases). CDR1 SGDLS and CDR2 YYNGEE come from the germline V gene. This CDR3 region has 17 residues. The V gene lost 2 bases and the J gene lost 0 bases, with 18 bases spanning the gap. This CDR3 is CASSVPRGQAGSYEQYF. DNA of the CDR3: TGTGCCAGCAGCGTCCCCAGAGGGCAGGCCGGCTCCTACGAGCAGTACTTC. The complete variable domain, with remaining parts taken from reference TRBV9 and TRBJ2-7, reads DSGVTQTPKHLITATGQRVTLRCSPRSGDLSVYWYQQSLDQGLQFLIQYYNGEERAKGNILERFSAQQFPDLHSELNLSSLELGDSALYFCASSVPRGQAGSYEQYFGPGTRLTVT.

The chain is built from TRBV5-1 and TRBJ2-7, with D possibly matching TRBD1 (6 bases). V was pared by 0 bases and J by 5 bases, with 12 bases between. Germline loops: CDR1 SGHRS, CDR2 YFSETQ. This CDR3 has 14 amino acids. The CDR3 region has the DNA TGCGCCAGCAGCTTGGACAGGGAAGTAAACGAGCAGTACTTC. Translating gives CASSLDREVNEQYF.

This chain's CDR3 is CAAWRDSPYEQYF. Written as DNA, the CDR3 is TGTGCCGCCTGGAGGGACAGTCCCTACGAGCAGTACTTC. The rearrangement uses TRBV25-1 and TRBJ2-7; D might be TRBD1 (7 bases). CDR1 and CDR2 from the germline V gene are MGHDK and SYGVNS. The V gene lost 11 bases and the J gene lost 2 bases, with 16 bases spanning the gap. This CDR3 is 13 amino acids long.